This entry lists 20 T cell receptor beta chains sequenced from one sample in a study of shared clonotypes between healthy human individuals (dated by TCRdb to 2020 to 2021). Receptor amplification or capture employed the immunoSEQ multiplex PCR assay. Imported from immuneACCESS, the table was reduced by TCRdb to in-frame sequences with V and J called. These copies leave out some clones; in studies compared against another copy, an unresolved V gene accounts for under half, and the cause of the remainder is not known. The sample contains about 2 million clones, approximately 94% of them found a single time. The top ten clones comprise around 1.1% of the sample. For the CD8 naive samples, CD45RO-negative cells were positively selected for CCR7, yielding a CD45RA+CCR7+ population from which TemRA cells were excluded. Sequences were obtained from naive CD8+ T cells sorted from blood. The cell subset or site label corresponds to: CD45RA+CCR7+. Receptors were obtained from a man between 18 and 29 years old in good health.

This chain joins TRBV9 and TRBJ2-7, with a tentative D call TRBD1 (6 bases). Germline V gene lookup returns CDR1 SGDLS and CDR2 YYNGEE. V lost 4 bases and J 3 bases, leaving 17 bases between the germline ends. The CDR3 loop spans 15 amino acids. This CDR3 reads CASSPRTDKYYEQYF. CDR3 sequence (DNA): TGTGCCAGCAGCCCTAGGACAGACAAATACTACGAGCAGTACTTC.

The genes are TRBV7-9 and TRBJ2-1; the match to TRBD2 covers 11 bases. Looked up from germline, CDR1 is SEHNR and CDR2 is FQNEAQ (reference sequence). The CDR3 runs to 17 residues. With 6 bases clipped from V and 12 bases from J, the junction kept 19 bases outside the gene matches. Here the CDR3 reads CASSETSGISGIVGQFF. In DNA, the CDR3 is TGTGCCAGCAGTGAGACTAGCGGGATAAGCGGCATCGTTGGGCAGTTCTTC.

The chain has TRBV21-1 and TRBJ2-7; TRBD1 is the table's D call and was not checked against the DNA. TRBV21-1 is marked as a pseudogene. The CDR3 has 12 residues. In DNA form, the CDR3 reads TGTGCCAGCAGGGACAGGGCCTACGAGCAGTACTTC. This codes for CASRDRAYEQYF.

The V and J genes are TRBV27 and TRBJ1-5, with D possibly matching TRBD1 (6 bases). The CDR3 sequence is 15 residues long. V was trimmed by 9 bases and J by 1 base, leaving 16 bases between them. Per the germline V gene, CDR1 is MNHEY and CDR2 is SMNVEV (reference sequence). This chain's CDR3 is CASMTGAGSNQPQHF. The CDR3 DNA sequence: TGTGCCAGTATGACAGGAGCGGGCAGCAATCAGCCCCAGCATTTT.

The J gene is TRBJ2-7, the V gene TRBV6-5; D is perhaps TRBD1 or TRBD2 (5 bases each). V lost 6 bases and J 4 bases, leaving 16 bases between the germline ends. This CDR3 has 14 amino acids. CDR1 and CDR2 from the germline V gene are MNHEY and SVGAGI. The CDR3 region is CASRAGTPTYEQYF. The CDR3 DNA follows: TGTGCCAGCAGAGCCGGGACCCCGACTTACGAGCAGTACTTC.

The rearrangement joins TRBV19 to TRBJ2-2; 9 positions match TRBD1. This CDR3 is built from 14 residues. Germline trimming cut 7 bases from V and 6 bases from J; bases unmatched to any gene: 6. CDR1 is LNHDA, CDR2 SQIVND, per germline (reference sequence). The CDR3 sequence is CASNPDRGPGELFF. CDR3 coding DNA: TGTGCCAGTAACCCGGACAGGGGACCCGGGGAGCTGTTTTTT. Based on the CDR3 plus reference TRBV19 and TRBJ2-2, the full variable domain is DGGITQSPKYLFRKEGQNVTLSCEQNLNHDAMYWYRQDPGQGLRLIYYSQIVNDFQKGDIAEGYSVSREKKESFPLTVTSAQKNPTAFYLCASNPDRGPGELFFGEGSRLTVL.

Regarding this clone: Other DNA sequences from this sample encode an identical CDR3 as well. This sequence joins TRBV6-5 and TRBJ2-2; D may be TRBD1 (5 bases). Trimming shortened V by 5 bases and J by 6 bases, and 7 bases separated the two germline ends. Looked up from germline, CDR1 is MNHEY and CDR2 is SVGAGI. This CDR3 region has 12 residues. CDR3 DNA sequence: TGTGCCAGCAGTCTGACAGCCGGGGAGCTGTTTTTT. Encoded protein: CASSLTAGELFF.

This clone was found a few times. This chain joins TRBV4-2 and TRBJ1-6; D not certain. CDR3 length: 13 residues. Germline V gene data show CDR1 as LGHNA and CDR2 as YNFKEQ. Trimming took 1 base from V and 10 from J, leaving 8 bases between them. The CDR3 region is CASSQGVGSPLHF. DNA for the CDR3: TGTGCCAGCAGCCAAGGGGTTGGGTCACCCCTCCACTTT.

The J gene is TRBJ2-1, the V gene TRBV5-4, with D perhaps matching TRBD1 (5 bases). The CDR3 consists of 13 residues. Trimming removed 0 bases at V and 10 bases at J, with 11 bases between. In germline, CDR1 is SGHNT, CDR2 YYREEE (reference sequence). CDR3 residues: CASSLAPGMEQFF. In DNA form, the CDR3 reads TGTGCCAGCAGCTTGGCACCAGGGATGGAGCAGTTCTTC.

The V call is TRBV29-1, the J call TRBJ2-2; TRBD1 matches at 7 bases. The germline V gene has CDR1 SQVTM and CDR2 ANQGSEA. CDR3 length: 14 residues. The CDR3 bases are TGCAATCAACAGGGGCGGTGGAACACCGGGGAGCTGTTTTTT. It codes for CNQQGRWNTGELFF.

The V call is TRBV7-9, the J call TRBJ2-5; no clear D gene. V dropped 7 bases and J dropped 5 bases, with 14 bases sitting between them. CDR1 SEHNR and CDR2 FQNEAQ come from the germline V gene (reference sequence). The CDR3 extends over 13 amino acids. The CDR3 DNA follows: TGTGCCAGCACCCCTCTAAACGGGGAGACCCAGTACTTC. Translated: CASTPLNGETQYF.

Written as DNA, the CDR3 is TGCGCCAGCAGCCAAGAATGGGGGAGGGAACTCTACGAGCAGTACTTC. As protein: CASSQEWGRELYEQYF. The J gene is TRBJ2-7, the V gene TRBV4-3, with TRBD2 matching 7 bases. The germline gives CDR1 LGHNA, CDR2 YSLEER. The CDR3 is 16 amino acids. After removal of 0 bases from V and 3 bases from J, the junction contained 8 bases not matched to a gene.

This rearrangement joins TRBV7-9 to TRBJ2-3, with D possibly called TRBD1 or TRBD2 (5 bases each). Trimming shortened V by 1 base and J by 10 bases, and 9 bases separated the two germline ends. CDR3 length: 12 amino acids. The germline V gene has CDR1 SEHNR and CDR2 FQNEAQ (reference sequence). The CDR3: CASSLVLGAQYF. The CDR3 DNA follows: TGTGCCAGCAGCTTAGTTCTGGGGGCGCAGTATTTT.

The gene calls are TRBV4-3 and TRBJ2-2; no clear D gene. Germline V gene lookup returns CDR1 LGHNA and CDR2 YSLEER. There are 15 residues in the CDR3. Trimming removed 0 bases at V and 2 bases at J, with 7 bases between. CDR3: CASSQDRSNTGELFF. The CDR3, as DNA: TGCGCCAGCAGCCAAGACAGATCAAACACCGGGGAGCTGTTTTTT.

The sample holds one count of this clone. The V call is TRBV30, the J call TRBJ2-2; 10 positions agree with TRBD1. CDR1 is GTSNPN and CDR2 is SVGIG in the germline V gene (reference sequence). This CDR3 contains 17 residues. Losses at the gene ends were 5 bases for V and 6 bases for J; bases not matched to a gene: 15. CDR3 sequence: CAWGGLSGTGEAGELFF. CDR3 nucleotides: TGTGCCTGGGGCGGATTGTCCGGGACAGGGGAGGCCGGGGAGCTGTTTTTT.

The chain is built from TRBV4-3 and TRBJ2-2, with unresolved D. The CDR3 covers 17 residues. Germline assignment: CDR1 LGHNA and CDR2 YSLEER. Trimming stripped 0 bases from V and 3 bases from J, with 14 bases between. The DNA of the CDR3 is TGCGCCAGCAGCCAAGAGGTTGTAGACACGTACACCGGGGAGCTGTTTTTT. Protein sequence: CASSQEVVDTYTGELFF.

The chain couples TRBV6-5 to TRBJ2-3; tentative D call: TRBD2 (6 bases). The germline V gene encodes CDR1 MNHEY and CDR2 SVGAGI. The CDR3 runs to 13 residues. Trimming cost V 4 bases and J 10 bases, with 15 bases left between them. In DNA form, the CDR3 reads TGTGCCAGCAGTTCGGAAGGACTATTCCCGCAGTATTTT. Protein sequence: CASSSEGLFPQYF.

The chain has TRBV5-1 and TRBJ2-3, with D perhaps TRBD2 (5 bases). Germline CDR1 is SGHRS and CDR2 is YFSETQ. The CDR3 length is 15 residues. The ends were cut back, 0 bases at V and 4 bases at J, with 12 bases in the middle. The CDR3 loop reads CASSLGAVGADTQYF. The CDR3 DNA reads as TGCGCCAGCAGCTTGGGAGCGGTCGGTGCAGATACGCAGTATTTT. Using reference TRBV5-1 and TRBJ2-3 for the parts outside the CDR3, the full variable domain is KAGVTQTPRYLIKTRGQQVTLSCSPISGHRSVSWYQQTPGQGLQFLFEYFSETQRNKGNFPGRFSGRQFSNSRSEMNVSTLELGDSALYLCASSLGAVGADTQYFGPGTRLTVL.

This chain links TRBV5-6 with TRBJ2-7; the D is unclear. The V gene's germline CDR1 is SGHDT and CDR2 YYEEEE. The CDR3 consists of 14 residues. V was shortened by 0 bases and J by 2 bases, with 9 bases between the two germline ends. The CDR3 region is CASSLGTLAYEQYF. As DNA, the CDR3 is TGTGCCAGCAGCTTGGGGACCCTGGCCTACGAGCAGTACTTC.

The rearrangement links TRBV13 to TRBJ1-1, with D maybe TRBD1 (6 bases). The germline gives CDR1 PRHDT, CDR2 FYEKMQ (reference sequence). This CDR3 has 13 residues. V lost 5 bases to trimming and J lost 4 bases, with 11 bases between them. CDR3 nucleotides: TGTGCCAGCAGCACTCGAGGGGGCACTGAAGCTTTCTTT. Its protein product is CASSTRGGTEAFF.